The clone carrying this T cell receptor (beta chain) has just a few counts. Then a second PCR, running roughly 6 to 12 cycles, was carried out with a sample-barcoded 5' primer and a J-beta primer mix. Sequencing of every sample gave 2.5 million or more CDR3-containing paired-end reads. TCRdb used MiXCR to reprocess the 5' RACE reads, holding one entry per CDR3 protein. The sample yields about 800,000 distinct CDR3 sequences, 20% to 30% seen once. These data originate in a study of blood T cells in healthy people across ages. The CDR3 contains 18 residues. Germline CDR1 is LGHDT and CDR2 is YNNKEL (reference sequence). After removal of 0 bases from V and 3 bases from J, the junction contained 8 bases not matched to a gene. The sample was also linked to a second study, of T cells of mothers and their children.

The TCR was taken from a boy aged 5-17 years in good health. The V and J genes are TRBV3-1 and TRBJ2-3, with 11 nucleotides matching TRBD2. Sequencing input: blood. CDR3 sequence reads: CASSQELIAGGRTDTQYF. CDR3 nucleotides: TGTGCCAGCAGCCAAGAGTTGATAGCGGGGGGGCGAACAGATACGCAGTATTTT.